These 25 T cell receptor beta chains came from one sample sequenced in a study of control samples from healthy donors and cancer patients. Only in-frame clones appear in the TCRdb table, and some are missing; sequencing was by immunoSEQ multiplex PCR. The top ten clones hold around 12% of a sample with about 160,000 clones, about 87% of them seen once. Sequencing was carried out using blood. These receptors were obtained from a man younger than 40 in good health.

The CDR3 protein is CASSQELGGIEQYF. The CDR3, as DNA: TGTGCCAGCAGCCAAGAACTAGGAGGGATCGAGCAGTACTTC. J is TRBJ2-7 and V is TRBV11-2; weak D call: TRBD2 (6 bases). This CDR3 region has 14 residues. Germline lookup yields CDR1 SGHAT and CDR2 FQNNGV. Trimming removed 5 bases from V and 6 bases from J, with 17 bases in between.

The rearrangement uses TRBV20-1 and TRBJ1-1, with D possibly matching TRBD1 (5 bases). The CDR3 runs 15 residues. Germline lookup yields CDR1 DFQATT and CDR2 SNEGSKA (reference sequence). V was pared by 3 bases and J by 5 bases, with 19 bases between. CDR3 sequence: CSASTSGGRRTEAFF. As DNA, the CDR3 is TGCAGTGCTAGTACCTCTGGGGGGAGGCGGACTGAAGCTTTCTTT.

The chain links TRBV29-1 to TRBJ2-1; D is possibly TRBD1 (5 bases). Trimming stripped 7 bases from V and 3 bases from J, with 10 bases between. There are 12 residues in the CDR3. CDR1 is SQVTM, CDR2 ANQGSEA, per germline. The CDR3 DNA reads TGCAGCGCAGGGCCTTACTACAATGAGCAGTTCTTC. It translates to CSAGPYYNEQFF.

This clone was counted once. This chain links TRBV7-2 with TRBJ2-5; a weak D match, TRBD1 (6 bases). The CDR3 runs to 14 residues. Germline-derived CDR1 and CDR2 are SGHTA and FQGNSA. V lost 7 bases and J 4 bases, leaving 16 bases between the germline ends. DNA of the CDR3: TGTGCCAGCATCCTCGGCCAGGGGTTAGAGACCCAGTACTTC. The encoded protein is CASILGQGLETQYF.

The chain has TRBV2 and TRBJ2-3; maybe TRBD1 (6 bases). This CDR3 spans 12 amino acids. Germline V gene data show CDR1 as SNHLY and CDR2 as FYNNEI. Trimming took 7 bases from V and 10 from J, leaving 15 bases between them. The CDR3 loop is CASTRDTYAQYF. DNA of the CDR3: TGTGCCAGCACCCGGGACACCTATGCGCAGTATTTT.

This clone was seen a single time. The chain couples TRBV29-1 to TRBJ1-1; D uncertain. Trimming left V 7 bases short and J 4 bases short, with 13 bases between. CDR3 size: 12 residues. From germline, CDR1 is SQVTM and CDR2 ANQGSEA. CDR3 region: CSALTGVTEAFF. CDR3 sequence (DNA): TGCAGCGCTTTGACGGGTGTCACTGAAGCTTTCTTT.

The chain carries TRBV19 and TRBJ1-5; D possibly corresponds to TRBD1 (5 bases). The germline V gene has CDR1 LNHDA and CDR2 SQIVND (reference sequence). The CDR3 is 14 amino acids. Trimming took off 5 bases at V and 9 bases at J, with 17 bases between the two ends. CDR3 sequence reads: CASSRGASMWPQHF. In nucleotides, the CDR3 is TGTGCCAGTAGTCGAGGGGCCTCTATGTGGCCCCAGCATTTT.

The genes are TRBV19 and TRBJ2-3; 11 bases are a match to TRBD2. J lost 2 bases, V lost 7 bases, and 14 bases had no gene match. Germline values: CDR1 LNHDA, CDR2 SQIVND (reference sequence). The CDR3 is 18 amino acids. CDR3 residues: CASKPSWLAGGTTDTQYF. In DNA form, the CDR3 reads TGTGCCAGTAAGCCCTCGTGGCTAGCGGGGGGCACCACAGATACGCAGTATTTT. The full variable domain, with the rest looked up from reference TRBV19 and TRBJ2-3, is DGGITQSPKYLFRKEGQNVTLSCEQNLNHDAMYWYRQDPGQGLRLIYYSQIVNDFQKGDIAEGYSVSREKKESFPLTVTSAQKNPTAFYLCASKPSWLAGGTTDTQYFGPGTRLTVL.

V usage is TRBV30 and J usage is TRBJ2-7; 9 nucleotides agree with TRBD1. Germline loops: CDR1 GTSNPN, CDR2 SVGIG (reference sequence). The CDR3 extends over 13 amino acids. V shed 5 bases and J 3 bases; nucleotides not matched to a gene: 5. The DNA for the CDR3 is TGTGCCTGGTTACGACAGGGGGTCTACGAGCAGTACTTC. It yields the protein CAWLRQGVYEQYF.

V gene TRBV9 combines with J gene TRBJ2-3; TRBD2 matches 7 bases. The CDR3 is 16 amino acids. Germline trimming cut 0 bases from V and 4 bases from J; bases unmatched to any gene: 8. The germline V gene has CDR1 SGDLS and CDR2 YYNGEE. The CDR3, as DNA: TGTGCCAGCAGCGTAGCTACCTCGGGGGGAGCAGATACGCAGTATTTT. Amino acid sequence: CASSVATSGGADTQYF.

The chain recombines TRBV27 with TRBJ2-3, with TRBD2 as a possible D gene (5 bases). The CDR3 totals 14 residues. V lost 8 bases and J 2 bases, leaving 14 bases between the germline ends. Looked up from germline, CDR1 is MNHEY and CDR2 is SMNVEV (reference sequence). CDR3 bases: TGTGCCAGCCGAGAAGGGAGTTTCACAGATACGCAGTATTTT. The encoded protein is CASREGSFTDTQYF.

This chain uses TRBV4-1 with TRBJ1-1; D might be TRBD1 (5 bases). The germline V and J ends were trimmed by 4 bases and 6 bases, with 12 bases remaining between them. Looked up from germline, CDR1 is MGHRA and CDR2 is YSYEKL. CDR3 length: 13 amino acids. The CDR3 reads CASSPYTGAEAFF. As DNA, the CDR3 is TGCGCCAGCAGCCCTTACACAGGCGCTGAAGCTTTCTTT.

The chain couples TRBV11-1 to TRBJ1-2, with a possible D match to TRBD1 (5 bases). This CDR3 is built from 16 residues. Germline CDR1 SGHAT, CDR2 FQDESV (reference sequence). V was pared by 5 bases and J by 8 bases, with 24 bases between. The CDR3 reads CASSRSRGQRDSGYTF. CDR3 sequence (DNA): TGTGCCAGCAGCCGGAGCCGGGGCCAGAGGGACTCAGGCTACACCTTC.

CDR3 loop: CASRSGQTNTGELFF. The DNA for the CDR3 is TGTGCCAGCAGGTCAGGGCAGACGAACACCGGGGAGCTGTTTTTT. The chain joins TRBV6-5 to TRBJ2-2, with D perhaps TRBD1 (5 bases). Per germline, CDR1 MNHEY and CDR2 SVGAGI. V was pared by 6 bases and J by 0 bases, with 11 bases between. This CDR3 spans 15 amino acids.

The genes are TRBV6-6 and TRBJ2-1; D is possibly TRBD1 (6 bases). The CDR3 extends over 14 amino acids. Trimming left V 7 bases short and J 0 bases short, with 10 bases between. The V gene's germline CDR1 is MNHNY and CDR2 SVGAGI (reference sequence). The CDR3 reads CASTLGGSYNEQFF. The CDR3 DNA reads TGTGCCAGCACACTAGGGGGCTCCTACAATGAGCAGTTCTTC.

The chain joins TRBV24-1 to TRBJ1-5; D is uncertain. This CDR3 has 14 amino acids. V was clipped by 4 bases and J by 7 bases, with 13 bases between them. From germline, CDR1 is KGHDR and CDR2 SFDVKD. CDR3 amino acids: CATSEWGIGQPQHF. The DNA for the CDR3 is TGTGCCACCAGTGAGTGGGGAATTGGGCAGCCCCAGCATTTT.

The genes are TRBV5-6 and TRBJ1-2; D uncertain. Germline lookup yields CDR1 SGHDT and CDR2 YYEEEE. Trimming left V 0 bases short and J 1 base short, with 4 bases between. This CDR3 spans 13 amino acids. For the CDR3, the DNA is TGTGCCAGCAGCTTGGGACGTAACTATGGCTACACCTTC. Translating gives CASSLGRNYGYTF.

This chain joins TRBV11-2 and TRBJ1-3; D remains unclear. The CDR3 loop spans 12 amino acids. Germline V gives CDR1 SGHAT, CDR2 FQNNGV. V lost 7 bases and J lost 7, with 11 bases in between. The CDR3 reads CASTNRGNTIYF. DNA for the CDR3: TGTGCCAGCACCAACCGAGGTAACACCATATATTTT.

V usage is TRBV6-2 or TRBV6-3 and J usage is TRBJ2-5; D gene uncertain. This CDR3 is built from 13 residues. Per the germline V gene, CDR1 is MNHEY and CDR2 is SVGEGT. Trimming shortened V by 5 bases and J by 3 bases, and 10 bases separated the two germline ends. The CDR3 loop reads CASSDRLEETQYF. CDR3 DNA sequence: TGTGCCAGCAGTGACCGACTGGAAGAGACCCAGTACTTC.

This chain uses TRBV9 with TRBJ2-2; D is tentatively TRBD1 or TRBD2 (6 bases each). CDR1 SGDLS and CDR2 YYNGEE come from the germline V gene. V gave up 4 bases and J gave up 5 bases, with 12 bases separating them. This CDR3 region has 14 residues. The CDR3 region has the DNA TGTGCCAGCAGCCTTGGAGGGGGTACCGGGGAGCTGTTTTTT. As protein: CASSLGGGTGELFF.

The genes are TRBV11-3 and TRBJ2-2, with TRBD2 matching 8 bases. CDR1 is SGHNT, CDR2 YENEEA, per germline. V lost 1 base and J lost 1; bases outside the gene matches: 2. This CDR3 region has 16 residues. The CDR3 region is CASSLVAGKNTGELFF. As DNA, the CDR3 is TGTGCCAGCAGCTTAGTAGCGGGGAAGAACACCGGGGAGCTGTTTTTT.

The chain has TRBV19 and TRBJ2-2, with D tentatively TRBD1 (6 bases). The germline gives CDR1 LNHDA, CDR2 SQIVND (reference sequence). Trimming took off 8 bases at V and 4 bases at J, with 14 bases between the two ends. The CDR3 has 14 amino acids. CDR3 nucleotides: TGTGCCAGTGGATCCGGGACACCCACCGGGGAGCTGTTTTTT. Translating it yields CASGSGTPTGELFF.

The chain has TRBV24-1 and TRBJ1-2; tentative D call: TRBD1 (6 bases). The CDR3 length is 14 residues. Trimming shortened V by 3 bases and J by 8 bases, and 15 bases separated the two germline ends. Germline loops: CDR1 KGHDR, CDR2 SFDVKD. The chain's CDR3 is CATSDPYRVEGYTF. The CDR3 DNA reads as TGTGCCACCAGTGATCCCTACAGGGTAGAAGGCTACACCTTC.

The chain joins TRBV19 to TRBJ1-6, with 7 bases fitting TRBD1. The CDR3 sequence is 15 residues long. V shed 7 bases and J 3 bases; nucleotides not matched to a gene: 6. The germline V gene has CDR1 LNHDA and CDR2 SQIVND (reference sequence). CDR3: CASKRGQNYNSPLHF. The CDR3 DNA reads TGTGCCAGTAAGCGGGGACAGAACTATAATTCACCCCTCCACTTT.

V gene TRBV14 combines with J gene TRBJ2-5; 9 bases are a match to TRBD2. The CDR3 has 15 amino acids. V was pared by 1 base and J by 9 bases, with 9 bases of the junction left unmatched. Germline assignment: CDR1 SGHDN and CDR2 FVKESK. In nucleotides, the CDR3 is TGTGCCAGCAGCCAAGTAGCTAGCGGGATGGAAGCCCAGTACTTC. This translates into CASSQVASGMEAQYF.